The rows below give T cell receptor beta chains drawn from one sample of a study of identical twins. TCRdb processed the 5' RACE reads anew with MiXCR; each CDR3 protein has one entry. The repertoire holds 700,000 or so distinct CDR3 sequences, 21% seen once, with more than 4% in the top ten. A further study also used this sample, focusing on T cells expressing NK-cell markers.

The sequenced sample was PBMCs. The origin of the receptors is a woman aged 18-29 years in good health. CDR3s include the opening cysteine and the closing phenylalanine or tryptophan. The D gene is left open where the match is weak. Size tells how often a clone was seen (once, few, many) or the class of an expanded clone, and some rows leave it out.

-	-	TRBJ1-5	TRBV12-3/TRBV12-4	14	TGTGCCAGCAGTGGGACAAGCAGCAATCAGCCCCAGCATTTT	CASSGTSSNQPQHF
few	TRBD1	TRBJ2-7	TRBV29-1	12	TGCAGCGGGGGACAGGGGCTAGGGGAGCAGTACTTC	CSGGQGLGEQYF
-	TRBD2	TRBJ2-7	TRBV6-2/TRBV6-3	16	TGTGCCAGCAGTTTCGACTCGCGGGAGGTCGAGTACGAGCAGTACTTC	CASSFDSREVEYEQYF
-	-	TRBJ1-5	TRBV24-1	13	TGTGCCTCGGGGGTGGGGGTACATCAGCCCCAGCATTTT	CASGVGVHQPQHF
-	-	TRBJ2-1	TRBV6-1	13	TGTGCCAGTTCCCCCCTTCTAGGCAATGAGCAGTTCTTC	CASSPLLGNEQFF
few	-	TRBJ1-6	TRBV18	13	TGTGCCAGCTCACCGCGAGAGGGTTCACCCCTCCACTTT	CASSPREGSPLHF
many	-	TRBJ1-5	TRBV4-1	13	TGCGCCAGCAGCCCCGGAGCGAGGCAGCCCCAGCATTTT	CASSPGARQPQHF
-	-	TRBJ1-1	TRBV4-3	15	TGCGCCAGCAGCCAACCAGACAGGAAGAACACTGAAGCTTTCTTT	CASSQPDRKNTEAFF
-	-	TRBJ1-5	TRBV9	15	TGTGCCAGCAGCGTAGACAACAGTGACTTAGGGCCCCAGCATTTT	CASSVDNSDLGPQHF
few	-	TRBJ2-7	TRBV20-1	12	TGCAGTGCGGACCAAACTGGTGCGGGGCAGTACTTC	CSADQTGAGQYF
-	-	TRBJ2-3	TRBV7-6	14	TGTGCCAGCAGCTTAATCCTGGCAGGCGATACGCAGTATTTT	CASSLILAGDTQYF
many	TRBD2	TRBJ2-1	TRBV27	15	TGTGCCAGCAGCTCCTCTAGCGGGACCTACAATGAGCAGTTCTTC	CASSSSSGTYNEQFF
-	-	TRBJ1-2	TRBV5-1	14	TGCGCCAGCAGCTTTACAGGGATTGGGTATGGCTACACCTTC	CASSFTGIGYGYTF
few	TRBD2	TRBJ2-3	TRBV15	18	TGTGCCACCAGCAGAGGTGCTAGCGGGAGGACCGGCACAGATACGCAGTATTTT	CATSRGASGRTGTDTQYF
few	-	TRBJ2-5	TRBV5-1	15	TGCGCCAGCAGCTTGAGTGGGGCCTCGCCAGAGACCCAGTACTTC	CASSLSGASPETQYF
many	-	TRBJ2-6	TRBV12-3/TRBV12-4	14	TGTGCCAGCACCGTGAATGCTGGGGCCAACGTCCTGACTTTC	CASTVNAGANVLTF